A single sample is the source of the 11 T cell receptor beta chains below, sequenced in a study of beta chain features in type 1 diabetes. As every portion of the isolated RNA was reverse transcribed, the sequencing read expressed TCRB transcripts. Repertoires were generated with immunoSEQ multiplex PCR, while TCRdb's copy carries only in-frame clones and drops some. The sample records roughly 240,000 clones, about 63% being singletons. Sequenced: naive CD4+ T cells from blood. The receptors originated from a man aged 25 to 40 in good health.

For the CDR3, the DNA is TGTGCCAGCAGCGTAGTTTCGAACACTGAAGCTTTCTTT. Translation gives CASSVVSNTEAFF. The V call is TRBV9, the J call TRBJ1-1, with D unclear. The CDR3 covers 13 residues. The germline CDR1 and CDR2 sequences are SGDLS and YYNGEE. V was cut by 0 bases and J by 1 base, with 4 bases left in between. Variable domain in full (rest from reference TRBV9 and TRBJ1-1): DSGVTQTPKHLITATGQRVTLRCSPRSGDLSVYWYQQSLDQGLQFLIQYYNGEERAKGNILERFSAQQFPDLHSELNLSSLELGDSALYFCASSVVSNTEAFFGQGTRLTVV.

The chain links TRBV25-1 to TRBJ2-7, with a weak D call TRBD2 (5 bases). Germline loops: CDR1 MGHDK, CDR2 SYGVNS. This CDR3 comprises 16 residues. The V end was cut by 3 bases, the J end by 2 bases, with 17 bases between. The CDR3 sequence: CASSDISSSRAYEQYF. CDR3 DNA: TGTGCCAGCAGTGATATCTCTAGCAGCCGGGCCTACGAGCAGTACTTC.

The genes are TRBV25-1 and TRBJ2-1; the D gene could be TRBD1 or TRBD2 (6 bases each). There are 13 residues in the CDR3. V was clipped by 4 bases and J by 6 bases, with 10 bases between them. Germline assignment: CDR1 MGHDK and CDR2 SYGVNS. CDR3 in DNA: TGTGCCAGCAGTGTACAGGGAGGCAATGAGCAGTTCTTC. It codes for CASSVQGGNEQFF. The variable domain in full, completed from reference TRBV25-1 and TRBJ2-1, reads EADIYQTPRYLVIGTGKKITLECSQTMGHDKMYWYQQDPGMELHLIHYSYGVNSTEKGDLSSESTVSRIRTEHFPLTLESARPSHTSQYLCASSVQGGNEQFFGPGTRLTVL.

This clone was found once. This rearrangement joins TRBV20-1 to TRBJ2-5; no clear D. Trimming removed 7 bases from V and 3 bases from J, with 9 bases in between. CDR1 and CDR2 (germline): DFQATT, SNEGSKA (reference sequence). The CDR3 consists of 11 residues. The chain's CDR3 is CSVLFEETQYF. In nucleotides, the CDR3 is TGCAGTGTTTTATTCGAAGAGACCCAGTACTTC.

This chain links TRBV9 with TRBJ2-1; the match to TRBD2 covers 14 bases. CDR1 is SGDLS and CDR2 is YYNGEE in the germline V gene. Losses at the gene ends were 3 bases for V and 3 bases for J; bases not matched to a gene: 5. The CDR3 has 17 amino acids. The CDR3 sequence is CASSAGLAGALYNEQFF. CDR3 sequence (DNA): TGTGCCAGCAGCGCGGGACTAGCGGGAGCACTCTACAATGAGCAGTTCTTC.

The rearrangement uses TRBV29-1 and TRBJ2-2, with D perhaps TRBD1 or TRBD2 (6 bases each). The germline V and J ends were trimmed by 3 bases and 4 bases, with 9 bases remaining between them. This CDR3 is 13 amino acids long. Per germline, CDR1 SQVTM and CDR2 ANQGSEA. Written as DNA, the CDR3 is TGCAGCGTTGATAAGGGGGGCACCGGGGAGCTGTTTTTT. It is translated as CSVDKGGTGELFF.

V is TRBV9 and J is TRBJ2-4, with D hard to call. The CDR3 totals 14 residues. Trimming removed 4 bases from V and 4 bases from J, with 12 bases in between. From germline, CDR1 is SGDLS and CDR2 YYNGEE. The CDR3 sequence is CASSPVSDKNIQYF. The CDR3, as DNA: TGTGCCAGCAGCCCTGTGAGTGATAAAAACATTCAGTACTTC.

This clone occurred a few times. V gene TRBV7-9 combines with J gene TRBJ1-2; tentatively, D is TRBD1 (6 bases). The germline V and J ends were trimmed by 5 bases and 6 bases, with 13 bases remaining between them. The CDR3 covers 13 residues. CDR1 and CDR2 from the germline V gene are SEHNR and FQNEAQ (reference sequence). CDR3 nucleotide sequence: TGTGCCAGCAGCCCCACGGACAGCCATGGCTACACCTTC. Residues: CASSPTDSHGYTF.

This clone was picked up a small number of times. The V gene is TRBV4-2, the J gene TRBJ1-1, with 7 nucleotides matching TRBD1. The CDR3 length is 13 residues. CDR1 and CDR2 from the germline V gene are LGHNA and YNFKEQ. V lost 7 bases and J lost 1; bases outside the gene matches: 3. CDR3 sequence (DNA): TGTGCCAGCAACACAGGGGAGAACACTGAAGCTTTCTTT. It specifies CASNTGENTEAFF.

In this sample, this clone turned up once. V gene TRBV29-1 combines with J gene TRBJ2-3, with 10 nucleotides matching TRBD1. Trimming cost V 4 bases and J 4 bases; bases outside gene matches: 2. This CDR3 is built from 13 residues. Germline assignment: CDR1 SQVTM and CDR2 ANQGSEA. This chain's CDR3 is CSVGDRGPDTQYF. The CDR3 DNA reads as TGCAGCGTTGGGGACAGGGGCCCAGATACGCAGTATTTT.

The CDR3 region has the DNA TGTGCCTGGAGTGAGGGACGCGAGCAGTACTTC. Protein product: CAWSEGREQYF. This chain connects TRBV30 to TRBJ2-7; the D call may be TRBD1 or TRBD2 (5 bases each). CDR1 and CDR2 from the germline V gene are GTSNPN and SVGIG (reference sequence). The germline V and J ends were trimmed by 1 base and 6 bases, with 7 bases remaining between them. The CDR3 contains 11 residues.